This T cell receptor (beta chain) stems from a study of shared clonotypes between healthy human individuals. From germline, CDR1 is MNHNS and CDR2 SASEGT. This CDR3 contains 14 residues. V was shortened by 0 bases and J by 3 bases, with 6 bases between the two germline ends. Produced via immunoSEQ multiplex PCR; TCRdb's table is partial and in-frame only. The table shows a few million clones, with 85% to 95% occurring only once. The receptor was derived from a man younger than 30 in good health. Some clones in this sample may be carry-over from other donors' samples. The genes are TRBV6-1 and TRBJ1-5; no reliable D call. Sequenced sample: naive CD4+ T cells from PBMCs. The sample's subset: CD45RA+ positively selected. CDR3 coding DNA: TGTGCCAGCAGTGAAGCACACATCAATCAGCCCCAGCATTTT. Translated: CASSEAHINQPQHF.